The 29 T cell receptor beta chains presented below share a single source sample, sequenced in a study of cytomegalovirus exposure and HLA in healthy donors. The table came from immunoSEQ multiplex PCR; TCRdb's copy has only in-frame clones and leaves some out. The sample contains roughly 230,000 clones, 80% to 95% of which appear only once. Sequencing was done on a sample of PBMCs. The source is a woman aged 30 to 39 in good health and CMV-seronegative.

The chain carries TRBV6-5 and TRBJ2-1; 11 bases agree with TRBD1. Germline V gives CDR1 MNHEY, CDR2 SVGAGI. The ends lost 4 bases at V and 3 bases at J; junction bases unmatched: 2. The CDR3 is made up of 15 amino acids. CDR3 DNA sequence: TGTGCCAGCAGTTTGGGACAGGGGGGCTACAATGAGCAGTTCTTC. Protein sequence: CASSLGQGGYNEQFF.

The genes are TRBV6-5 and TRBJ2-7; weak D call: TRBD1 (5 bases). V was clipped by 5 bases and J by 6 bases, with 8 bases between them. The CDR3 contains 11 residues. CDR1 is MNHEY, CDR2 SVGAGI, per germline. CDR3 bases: TGTGCCAGCAGTACCGACAGCGAGCAGTACTTC. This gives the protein CASSTDSEQYF.

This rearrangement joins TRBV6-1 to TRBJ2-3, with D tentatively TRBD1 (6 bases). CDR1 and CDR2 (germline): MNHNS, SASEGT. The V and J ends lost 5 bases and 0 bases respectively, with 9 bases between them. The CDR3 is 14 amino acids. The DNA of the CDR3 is TGTGCCAGCAGTCGGACAGTTAGCACAGATACGCAGTATTTT. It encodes CASSRTVSTDTQYF.

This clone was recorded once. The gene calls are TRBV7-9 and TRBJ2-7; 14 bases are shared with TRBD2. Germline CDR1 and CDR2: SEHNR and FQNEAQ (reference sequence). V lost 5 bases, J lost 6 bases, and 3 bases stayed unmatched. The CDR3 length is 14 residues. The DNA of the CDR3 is TGTGCCAGCAGCCCGGGACTAGCGGGAGTCGAGCAGTACTTC. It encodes CASSPGLAGVEQYF.

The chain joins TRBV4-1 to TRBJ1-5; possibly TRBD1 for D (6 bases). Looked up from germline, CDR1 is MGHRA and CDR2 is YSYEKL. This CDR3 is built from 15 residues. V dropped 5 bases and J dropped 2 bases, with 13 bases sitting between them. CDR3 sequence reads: CASSIQGIGNQPQHF. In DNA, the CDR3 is TGCGCCAGCAGCATACAGGGCATTGGCAATCAGCCCCAGCATTTT.

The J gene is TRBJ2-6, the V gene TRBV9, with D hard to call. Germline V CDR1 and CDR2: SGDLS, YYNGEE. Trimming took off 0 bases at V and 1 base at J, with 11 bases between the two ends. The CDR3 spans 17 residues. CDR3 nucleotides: TGTGCCAGCAGCGTAGGGCCTGTCGTTTCTGGGGCCAACGTCCTGACTTTC. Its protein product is CASSVGPVVSGANVLTF.

The CDR3 nucleotides are TGTGCCAGTAGTATACTAGCGGGAGTGGGTAATGAGCAGTTCTTC. This sequence encodes CASSILAGVGNEQFF. This chain uses TRBV19 with TRBJ2-1, with 10 nucleotides matching TRBD2. The V gene end was trimmed by 2 bases and the J gene end by 7 bases; junction bases not matched to a gene: 5. The CDR3 totals 15 residues. CDR1 LNHDA and CDR2 SQIVND come from the germline V gene (reference sequence).

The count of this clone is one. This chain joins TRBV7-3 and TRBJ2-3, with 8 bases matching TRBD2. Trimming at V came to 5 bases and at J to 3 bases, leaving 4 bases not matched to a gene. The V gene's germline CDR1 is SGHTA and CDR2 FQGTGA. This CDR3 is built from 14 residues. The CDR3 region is CASSPSGSTDTQYF. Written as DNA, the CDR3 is TGTGCCAGCAGCCCCAGCGGGAGTACAGATACGCAGTATTTT. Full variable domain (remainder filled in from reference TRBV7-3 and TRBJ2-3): GAGVSQTPSNKVTEKGKYVELRCDPISGHTALYWYRQSLGQGPEFLIYFQGTGAADDSGLPNDRFFAVRPEGSVSTLKIQRTERGDSAVYLCASSPSGSTDTQYFGPGTRLTVL.

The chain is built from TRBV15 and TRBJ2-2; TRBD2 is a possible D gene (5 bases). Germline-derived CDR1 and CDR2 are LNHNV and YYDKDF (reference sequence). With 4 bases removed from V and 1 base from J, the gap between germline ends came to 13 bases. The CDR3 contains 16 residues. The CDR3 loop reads CATSNLLAMNTGELFF. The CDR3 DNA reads TGTGCCACCAGCAACCTTTTAGCGATGAACACCGGGGAGCTGTTTTTT.

The CDR3 reads CASSPGGQDEQFF. The CDR3 bases are TGTGCCAGCAGCCCTGGGGGGCAGGATGAGCAGTTCTTC. The chain employs TRBV9 and TRBJ2-1, with D perhaps TRBD1 or TRBD2 (6 bases each). The germline V gene has CDR1 SGDLS and CDR2 YYNGEE. The CDR3 runs 13 residues. V gave up 4 bases and J gave up 8 bases, with 13 bases separating them. The entire variable domain, with the rest obtained from reference TRBV9 and TRBJ2-1, is as follows: DSGVTQTPKHLITATGQRVTLRCSPRSGDLSVYWYQQSLDQGLQFLIQYYNGEERAKGNILERFSAQQFPDLHSELNLSSLELGDSALYFCASSPGGQDEQFFGPGTRLTVL.

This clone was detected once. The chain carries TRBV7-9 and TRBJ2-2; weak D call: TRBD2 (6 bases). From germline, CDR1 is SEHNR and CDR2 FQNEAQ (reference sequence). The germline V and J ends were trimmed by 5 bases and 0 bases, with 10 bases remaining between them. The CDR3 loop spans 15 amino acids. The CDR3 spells CASSLTSSNTGELFF. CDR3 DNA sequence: TGTGCCAGCAGCCTTACTAGCTCGAACACCGGGGAGCTGTTTTTT. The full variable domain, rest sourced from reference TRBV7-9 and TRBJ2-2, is DTGVSQNPRHKITKRGQNVTFRCDPISEHNRLYWYRQTLGQGPEFLTYFQNEAQLEKSRLLSDRFSAERPKGSFSTLEIQRTEQGDSAMYLCASSLTSSNTGELFFGEGSRLTVL.

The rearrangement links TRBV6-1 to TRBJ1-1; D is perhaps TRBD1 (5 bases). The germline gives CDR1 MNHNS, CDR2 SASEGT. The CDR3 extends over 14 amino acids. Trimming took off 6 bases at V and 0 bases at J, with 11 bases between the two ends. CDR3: CASRGGTVNTEAFF. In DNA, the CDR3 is TGTGCCAGCAGGGGCGGGACGGTGAACACTGAAGCTTTCTTT.

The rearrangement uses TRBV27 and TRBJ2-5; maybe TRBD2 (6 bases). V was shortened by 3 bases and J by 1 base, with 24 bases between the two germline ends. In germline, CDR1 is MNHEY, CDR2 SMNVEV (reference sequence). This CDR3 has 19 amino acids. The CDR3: CASSFSGSGTPGVQETQYF. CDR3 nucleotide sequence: TGTGCCAGCAGTTTCAGCGGGTCCGGCACCCCAGGTGTCCAAGAGACCCAGTACTTC.

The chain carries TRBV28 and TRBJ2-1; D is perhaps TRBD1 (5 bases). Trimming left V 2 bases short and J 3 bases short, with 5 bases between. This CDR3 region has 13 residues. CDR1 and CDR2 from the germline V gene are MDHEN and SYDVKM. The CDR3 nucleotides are TGTGCCAGCAGTTTAGACAGCTACAATGAGCAGTTCTTC. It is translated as CASSLDSYNEQFF.

The CDR3 DNA reads TGTGCCAGCAGCTTAGGGACGCTGAACGACTACGAGCAGTACTTC. This gives the protein CASSLGTLNDYEQYF. This sequence joins TRBV13 and TRBJ2-7; no definite D call. The CDR3 runs to 15 residues. Germline loops: CDR1 PRHDT, CDR2 FYEKMQ (reference sequence). Trimming took 0 bases from V and 3 from J, leaving 12 bases between them.

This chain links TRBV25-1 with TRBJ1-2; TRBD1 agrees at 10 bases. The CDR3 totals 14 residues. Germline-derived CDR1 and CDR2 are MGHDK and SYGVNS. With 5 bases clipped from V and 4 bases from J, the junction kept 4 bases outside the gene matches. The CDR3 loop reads CASSLTGGVYGYTF. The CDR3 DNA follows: TGTGCCAGCAGTCTGACAGGGGGCGTCTATGGCTACACCTTC.

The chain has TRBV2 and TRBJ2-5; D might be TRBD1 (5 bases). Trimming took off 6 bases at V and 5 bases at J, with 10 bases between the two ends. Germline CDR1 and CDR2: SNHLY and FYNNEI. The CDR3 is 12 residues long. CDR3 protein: CASRAGSETQYF. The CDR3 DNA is TGTGCCAGCAGGGCAGGGTCGGAGACCCAGTACTTC.

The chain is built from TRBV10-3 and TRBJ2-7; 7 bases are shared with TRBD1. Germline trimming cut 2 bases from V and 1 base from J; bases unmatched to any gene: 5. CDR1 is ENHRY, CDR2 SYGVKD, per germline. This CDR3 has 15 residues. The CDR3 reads CAISEPRTGSYEQYF. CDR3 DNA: TGTGCCATCAGTGAGCCACGGACAGGTTCCTACGAGCAGTACTTC.

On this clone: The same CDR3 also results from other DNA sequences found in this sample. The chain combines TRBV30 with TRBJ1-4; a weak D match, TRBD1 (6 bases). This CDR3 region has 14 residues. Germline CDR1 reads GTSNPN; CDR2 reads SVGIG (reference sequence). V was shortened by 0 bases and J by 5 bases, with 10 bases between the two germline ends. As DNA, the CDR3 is TGTGCCTGGAGTGTAGGGGGGACGAATGAAAAACTGTTTTTT. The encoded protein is CAWSVGGTNEKLFF.

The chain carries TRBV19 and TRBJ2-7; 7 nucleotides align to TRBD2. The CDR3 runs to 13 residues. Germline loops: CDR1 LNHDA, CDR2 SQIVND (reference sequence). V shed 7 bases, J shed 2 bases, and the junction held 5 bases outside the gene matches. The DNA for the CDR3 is TGTGCCAGTACACCCAGCGGGGCCTACGAGCAGTACTTC. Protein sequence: CASTPSGAYEQYF.

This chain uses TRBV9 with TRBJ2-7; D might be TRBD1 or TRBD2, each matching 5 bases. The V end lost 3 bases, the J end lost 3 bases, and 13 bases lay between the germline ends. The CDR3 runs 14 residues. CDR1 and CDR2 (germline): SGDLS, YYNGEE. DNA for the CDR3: TGTGCCAGCAGCGCCGGGACGCGTCTCTACGAGCAGTACTTC. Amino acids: CASSAGTRLYEQYF. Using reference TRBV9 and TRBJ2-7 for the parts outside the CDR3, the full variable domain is DSGVTQTPKHLITATGQRVTLRCSPRSGDLSVYWYQQSLDQGLQFLIQYYNGEERAKGNILERFSAQQFPDLHSELNLSSLELGDSALYFCASSAGTRLYEQYFGPGTRLTVT.

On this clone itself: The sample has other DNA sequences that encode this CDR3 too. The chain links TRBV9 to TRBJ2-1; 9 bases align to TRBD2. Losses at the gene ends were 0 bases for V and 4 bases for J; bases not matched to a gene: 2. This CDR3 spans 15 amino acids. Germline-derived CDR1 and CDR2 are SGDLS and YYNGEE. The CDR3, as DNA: TGTGCCAGCAGCGTAGGTAGCGGGAGTTACAATGAGCAGTTCTTC. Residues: CASSVGSGSYNEQFF.

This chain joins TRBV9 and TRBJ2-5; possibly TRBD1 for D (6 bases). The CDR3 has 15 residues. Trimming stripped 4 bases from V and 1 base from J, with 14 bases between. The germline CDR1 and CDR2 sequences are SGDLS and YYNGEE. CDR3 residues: CASSRLTGIQETQYF. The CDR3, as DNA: TGTGCCAGCAGCAGGTTGACAGGTATCCAAGAGACCCAGTACTTC.

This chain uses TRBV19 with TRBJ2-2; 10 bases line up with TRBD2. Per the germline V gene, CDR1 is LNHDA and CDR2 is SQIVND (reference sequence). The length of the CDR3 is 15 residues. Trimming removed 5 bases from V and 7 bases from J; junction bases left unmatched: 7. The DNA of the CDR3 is TGTGCCAGTAGTTTTCTAGCGGGAGTATTCGGGGAGCTGTTTTTT. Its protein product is CASSFLAGVFGELFF.

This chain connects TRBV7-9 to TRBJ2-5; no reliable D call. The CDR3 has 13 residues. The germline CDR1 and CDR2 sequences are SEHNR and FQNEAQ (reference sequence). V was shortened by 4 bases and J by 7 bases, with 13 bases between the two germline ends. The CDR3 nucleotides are TGTGCCAGCAGCTCCGGTGGACGGGTGACCCAGTACTTC. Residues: CASSSGGRVTQYF.

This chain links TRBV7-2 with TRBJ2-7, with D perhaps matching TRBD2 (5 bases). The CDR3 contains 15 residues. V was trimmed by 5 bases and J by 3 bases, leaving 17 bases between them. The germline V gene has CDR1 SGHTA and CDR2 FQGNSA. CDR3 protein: CASSPAAEVSYEQYF. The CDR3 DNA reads TGTGCCAGCAGCCCGGCAGCGGAGGTAAGCTACGAGCAGTACTTC.

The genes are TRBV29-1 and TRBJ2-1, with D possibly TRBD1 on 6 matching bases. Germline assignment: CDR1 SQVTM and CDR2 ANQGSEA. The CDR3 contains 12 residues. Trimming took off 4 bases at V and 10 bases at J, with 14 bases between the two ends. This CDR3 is CSVASGVKEQFF. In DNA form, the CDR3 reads TGCAGCGTTGCCTCAGGGGTCAAGGAGCAGTTCTTC.

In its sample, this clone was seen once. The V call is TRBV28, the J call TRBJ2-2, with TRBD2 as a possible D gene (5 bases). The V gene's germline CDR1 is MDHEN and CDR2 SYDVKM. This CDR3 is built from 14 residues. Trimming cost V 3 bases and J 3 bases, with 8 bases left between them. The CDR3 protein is CASSLGRDTGELFF. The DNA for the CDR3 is TGTGCCAGCAGTTTGGGGAGAGACACCGGGGAGCTGTTTTTT.

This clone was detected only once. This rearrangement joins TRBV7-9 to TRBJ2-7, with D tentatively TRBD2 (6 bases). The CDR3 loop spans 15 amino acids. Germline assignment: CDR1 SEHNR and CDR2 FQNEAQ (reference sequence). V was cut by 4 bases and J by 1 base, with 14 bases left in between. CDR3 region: CASSSASASSYEQYF. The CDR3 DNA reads TGTGCCAGCAGCTCGGCTAGCGCATCTTCCTACGAGCAGTACTTC.